The text below deals with one T cell receptor (beta chain). This entry comes from a study of control samples from healthy donors and cancer patients. The germline CDR1 and CDR2 sequences are MNHEY and SVGAGI. Between the trimmed V and J ends, which lost 6 bases and 0 bases, there was a span of 14 bases. This CDR3 has 15 residues. Some clones are missing from TCRdb's copy, which holds only in-frame ones; the method was immunoSEQ multiplex PCR. The sample holds about 160,000 clones, less than 95% seen once. The source of this sequence is a man in his fifties or sixties with colorectal cancer. The gene calls are TRBV6-5 and TRBJ1-1; the D gene is possibly TRBD1 (6 bases). Sequenced sample: PBMCs. CDR3 protein: CASRRETGVNTEAFF. Written as DNA, the CDR3 is TGTGCCAGCAGACGAGAGACAGGAGTGAACACTGAAGCTTTCTTT.